Listed below are T cell receptor beta chains from one sample, sequenced in a study of shared clonotypes between healthy human individuals. Profiled with immunoSEQ multiplex PCR; TCRdb holds only in-frame clones, not every one. The data contain 2.5 million or so clones, just over 90% of them seen just once; the ten biggest clones take up more than 0.12%. The sample comprised naive CD4+ T cells sorted from blood. The receptor source for this set is a man between 18 and 29 years old in good health. The CDR3 runs from the conserved cysteine through the conserved F or W. Fields, in order: J gene, V gene, CDR3 protein.

TRBJ2-7,TRBV7-3,CASSLGATDEQYF
TRBJ1-6,TRBV28,CASSFYSYYNSPLHF
TRBJ2-7,TRBV18,CASSPGLAYEQYF
TRBJ1-1,TRBV10-2,CASSVAGNTEAFF
TRBJ1-5,TRBV19,CASKQGLGQPQHF
TRBJ2-7,TRBV18,CASSQGASYEQYF
TRBJ2-5,TRBV27,CASSLSRAGGEETQYF
TRBJ2-2,TRBV6-6,CASSLGLAGAGELFF
TRBJ1-5,TRBV7-5,CARSFPRYSNQPQHF
TRBJ2-1,TRBV4-1,CASGRRDYGDEQFF
TRBJ1-2,TRBV5-1,CASTRVEGDGYTF
TRBJ2-7,TRBV4-1,CASSQTGAGGGEQYF
TRBJ1-1,TRBV6-5,CASSQTRGTEAFF
TRBJ2-2,TRBV7-9,CASSLTGGTGELFF
TRBJ2-1,TRBV7-9,CASSLGGTAGVLEQFF
TRBJ2-7,TRBV10-3,CAITETGSYEQYF
TRBJ1-4,TRBV5-6,CASTTNGKGNEKLFF
TRBJ2-7,TRBV7-8,CASSSRVGTPHYEQYF
TRBJ1-5,TRBV7-9,CASSYRESNQPQHF
TRBJ1-1,TRBV2,CASLYSPLGNTEAFF
TRBJ2-7,TRBV6-1,CASSEPGGARPYEQYF
TRBJ1-5,TRBV5-1,CASSLEGAENQPQHF
TRBJ1-2,TRBV10-3,CAISPRTAGEEGYTF
TRBJ2-2,TRBV29-1,CSVKGQTITGELFF
TRBJ2-5,TRBV5-1,CASSLLPSGSIETQYF